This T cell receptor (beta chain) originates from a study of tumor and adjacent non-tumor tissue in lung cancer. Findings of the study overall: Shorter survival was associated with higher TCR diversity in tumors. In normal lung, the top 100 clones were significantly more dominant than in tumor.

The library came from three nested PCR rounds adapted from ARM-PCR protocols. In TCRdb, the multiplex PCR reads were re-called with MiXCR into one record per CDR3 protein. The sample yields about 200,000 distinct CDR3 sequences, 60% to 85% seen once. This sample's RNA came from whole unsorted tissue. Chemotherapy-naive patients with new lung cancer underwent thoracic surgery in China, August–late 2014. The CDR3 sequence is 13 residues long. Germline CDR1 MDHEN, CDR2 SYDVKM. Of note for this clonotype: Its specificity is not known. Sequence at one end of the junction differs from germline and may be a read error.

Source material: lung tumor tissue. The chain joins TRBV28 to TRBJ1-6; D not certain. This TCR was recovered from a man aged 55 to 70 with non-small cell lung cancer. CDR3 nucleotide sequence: TGTGCCAGCAGTTTATGGACGGATTCACCCTTCCACTTT. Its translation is CASSLWTDSPFHF.